This T cell receptor (beta chain) is drawn from a study of T cell responses to AZD1222 COVID-19 vaccine. Study-level findings and limits: Compared with day 0, the breadth and depth of the Spike-specific TCR repertoire rose significantly after two doses of AZD1222. Donors, mostly white British, included more females; clonal diversity was possibly underestimated. Repertoire samples came only from after the peak T cell response.

To note about this clone: Antigen: not known.

Generated by immunoSEQ multiplex PCR, the TCRdb table keeps only in-frame clones and is missing some. Here the sample spans around 110,000 clones, 90% being singletons. Investigators merged groups given second doses at roughly 4 or roughly 12 weeks. V shed 7 bases, J shed 2 bases, and the junction held 3 bases outside the gene matches. The CDR3 contains 13 residues. The germline V gene has CDR1 LNHNV and CDR2 YYDKDF (reference sequence). The V gene is TRBV15, the J gene TRBJ2-3; TRBD2 aligns across 7 bases. The TCR sequence derives from an adult who received the AZD1222 COVID-19 vaccine. The sequenced sample was peripheral blood, obtained 28 days after the second AZD1222 dose. CDR3 nucleotides: TGTGCCACCAAGCGGGGCTTCACAGATACGCAGTATTTT. Translated: CATKRGFTDTQYF.